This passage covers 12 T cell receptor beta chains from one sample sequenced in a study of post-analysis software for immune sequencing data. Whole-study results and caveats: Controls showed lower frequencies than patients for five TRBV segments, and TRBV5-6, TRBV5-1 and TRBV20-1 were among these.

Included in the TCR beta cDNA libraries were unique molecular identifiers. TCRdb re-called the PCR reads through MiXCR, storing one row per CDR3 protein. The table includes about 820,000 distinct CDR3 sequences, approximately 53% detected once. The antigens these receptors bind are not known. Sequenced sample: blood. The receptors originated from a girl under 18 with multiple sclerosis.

The CDR3 reads CASSQETQVYEQYF. The CDR3 nucleotides are TGTGCCAGCAGCCAAGAGACGCAGGTCTACGAGCAGTACTTC. This sequence joins TRBV11-2 and TRBJ2-7; D is uncertain. Germline V gene data show CDR1 as SGHAT and CDR2 as FQNNGV. The length of the CDR3 is 14 residues. Between the trimmed V and J ends, which lost 5 bases and 3 bases, there was a span of 14 bases.

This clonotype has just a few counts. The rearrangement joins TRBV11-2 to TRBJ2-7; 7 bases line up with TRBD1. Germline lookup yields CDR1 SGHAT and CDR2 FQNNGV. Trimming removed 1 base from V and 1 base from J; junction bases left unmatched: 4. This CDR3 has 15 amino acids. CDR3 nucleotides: TGTGCCAGCAGCTTAGTAGGGACAGAGTCCTACGAGCAGTACTTC. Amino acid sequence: CASSLVGTESYEQYF.

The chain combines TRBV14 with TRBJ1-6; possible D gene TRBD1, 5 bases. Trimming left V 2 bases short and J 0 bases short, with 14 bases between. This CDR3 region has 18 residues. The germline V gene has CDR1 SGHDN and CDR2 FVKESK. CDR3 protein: CASSQSTRQISYNSPLHF. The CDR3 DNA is TGTGCCAGCAGCCAAAGCACAAGACAGATCTCCTATAATTCACCCCTCCACTTT.

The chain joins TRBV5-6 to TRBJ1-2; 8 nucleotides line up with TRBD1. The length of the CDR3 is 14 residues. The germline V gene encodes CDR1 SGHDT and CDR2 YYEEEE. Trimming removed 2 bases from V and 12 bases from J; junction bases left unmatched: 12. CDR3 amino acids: CASSFGQGRPNDTF. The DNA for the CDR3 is TGTGCCAGCAGCTTCGGACAGGGAAGGCCGAATGACACCTTC. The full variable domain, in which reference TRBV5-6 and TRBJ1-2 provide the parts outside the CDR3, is DAGVTQSPTHLIKTRGQQVTLRCSPKSGHDTVSWYQQALGQGPQFIFQYYEEEERQRGNFPDRFSGHQFPNYSSELNVNALLLGDSALYLCASSFGQGRPNDTFGSGTRLTVV.

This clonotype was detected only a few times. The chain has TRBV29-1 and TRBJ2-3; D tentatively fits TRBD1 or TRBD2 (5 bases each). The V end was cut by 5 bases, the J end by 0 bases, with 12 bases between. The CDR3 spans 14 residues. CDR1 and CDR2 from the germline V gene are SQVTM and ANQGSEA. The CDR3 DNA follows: TGCAGCGTTAACCGGGACCCTAGCACAGATACGCAGTATTTT. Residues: CSVNRDPSTDTQYF.

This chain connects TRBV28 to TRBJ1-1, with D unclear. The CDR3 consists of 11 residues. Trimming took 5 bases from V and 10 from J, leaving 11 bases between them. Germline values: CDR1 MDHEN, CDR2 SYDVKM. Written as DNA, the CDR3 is TGTGCCAGCAGTGCCTATGTAAGAGCTTTCTTT. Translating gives CASSAYVRAFF.

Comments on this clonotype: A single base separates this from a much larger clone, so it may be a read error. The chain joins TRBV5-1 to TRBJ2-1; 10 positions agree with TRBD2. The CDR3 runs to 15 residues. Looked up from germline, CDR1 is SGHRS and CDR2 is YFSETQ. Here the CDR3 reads CASSPSGSPYNEQFF. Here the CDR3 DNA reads TGTGCCAGCAGTCCTAGCGGGAGCCCCTACAATGAGCAGTTCTTC.

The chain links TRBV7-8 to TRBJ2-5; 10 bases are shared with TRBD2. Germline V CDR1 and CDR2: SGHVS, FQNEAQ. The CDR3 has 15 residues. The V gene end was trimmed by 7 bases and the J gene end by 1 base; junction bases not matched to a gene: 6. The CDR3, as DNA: TGTGCCAGCACCCAACTAGCGGGGTTCCAAGAGACCCAGTACTTC. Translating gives CASTQLAGFQETQYF.

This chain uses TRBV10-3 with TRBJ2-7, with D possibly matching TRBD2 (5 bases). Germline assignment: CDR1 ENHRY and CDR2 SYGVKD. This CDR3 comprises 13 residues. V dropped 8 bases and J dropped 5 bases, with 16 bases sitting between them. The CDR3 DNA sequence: TGTGCCATCTCTGGTGGCGGGCGCGACGAGCAGTACTTC. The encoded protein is CAISGGGRDEQYF.

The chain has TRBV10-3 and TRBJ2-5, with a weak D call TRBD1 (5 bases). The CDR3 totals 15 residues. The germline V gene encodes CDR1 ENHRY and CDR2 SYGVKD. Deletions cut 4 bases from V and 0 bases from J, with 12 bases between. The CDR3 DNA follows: TGTGCCATCAGTGCAAAGACAGCCTACCAAGAGACCCAGTACTTC. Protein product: CAISAKTAYQETQYF.

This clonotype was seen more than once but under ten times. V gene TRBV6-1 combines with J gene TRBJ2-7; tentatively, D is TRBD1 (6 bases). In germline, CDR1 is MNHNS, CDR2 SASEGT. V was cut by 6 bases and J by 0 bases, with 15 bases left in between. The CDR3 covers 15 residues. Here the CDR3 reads CASRNRALSSYEQYF. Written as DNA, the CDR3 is TGTGCCAGCAGGAACAGGGCCCTAAGCTCCTACGAGCAGTACTTC.

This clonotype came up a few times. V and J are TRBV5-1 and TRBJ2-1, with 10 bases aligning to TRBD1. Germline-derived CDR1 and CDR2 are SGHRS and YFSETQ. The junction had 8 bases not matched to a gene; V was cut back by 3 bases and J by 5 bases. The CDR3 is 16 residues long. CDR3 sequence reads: CASSWNPGQGNNEQFF. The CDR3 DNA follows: TGCGCCAGCAGCTGGAACCCGGGACAGGGGAACAATGAGCAGTTCTTC.